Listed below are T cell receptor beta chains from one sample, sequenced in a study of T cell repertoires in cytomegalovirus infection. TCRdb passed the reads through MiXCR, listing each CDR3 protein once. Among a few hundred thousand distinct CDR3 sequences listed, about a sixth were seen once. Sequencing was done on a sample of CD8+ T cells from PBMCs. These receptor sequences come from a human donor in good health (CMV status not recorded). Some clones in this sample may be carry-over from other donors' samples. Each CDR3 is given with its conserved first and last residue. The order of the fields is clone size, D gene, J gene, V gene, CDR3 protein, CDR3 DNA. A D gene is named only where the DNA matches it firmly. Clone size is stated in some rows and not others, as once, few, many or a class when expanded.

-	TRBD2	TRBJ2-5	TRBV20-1	CSARDPIAGRRETQYF	TGCAGTGCTAGAGACCCGATAGCGGGGAGACGAGAGACCCAGTACTTC
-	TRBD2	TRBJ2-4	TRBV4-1	CASSLGLAGGSNIQYF	TGCGCCAGCAGCCTCGGACTAGCGGGGGGAAGTAACATTCAGTACTTC
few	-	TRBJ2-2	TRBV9	CASSVGNYGELFF	TGTGCCAGCAGCGTAGGAAACTACGGGGAGCTGTTTTTT
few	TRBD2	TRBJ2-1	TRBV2	CASSSELAGGYNEQFF	TGTGCCAGCAGCTCCGAACTAGCGGGGGGCTACAATGAGCAGTTCTTC
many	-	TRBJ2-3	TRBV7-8	CASSLGWGADPDTQYF	TGTGCCAGCAGCCTAGGTTGGGGAGCGGATCCAGATACGCAGTATTTT
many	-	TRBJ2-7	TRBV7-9	CASSSLGVAYEQYF	TGTGCCAGCAGCTCCCTAGGGGTAGCGTACGAGCAGTACTTC
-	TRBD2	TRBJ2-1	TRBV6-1	CASSPGSSGGLSYNEQFF	TGTGCCAGCAGTCCCGGCAGTAGCGGGGGACTCTCCTACAATGAGCAGTTCTTC
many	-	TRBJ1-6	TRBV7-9	CASSLDGDGNSPLHF	TGTGCCAGCAGCTTAGATGGGGATGGGAATTCACCCCTCCACTTT
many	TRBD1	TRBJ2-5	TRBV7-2	CASSLGGTGVETQYF	TGTGCCAGCAGCTTAGGTGGGACAGGGGTCGAGACCCAGTACTTC
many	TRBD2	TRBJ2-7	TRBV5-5	CASSWGLAAVYEQYF	TGTGCCAGCAGCTGGGGACTAGCGGCGGTGTACGAGCAGTACTTC
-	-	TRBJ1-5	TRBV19	CASSDRFPHQPQHF	TGTGCCAGTTCCGACAGGTTCCCTCATCAGCCCCAGCATTTT
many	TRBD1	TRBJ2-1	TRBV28	CASSLPRGSNEQFF	TGTGCCAGCAGTTTACCCAGGGGGAGCAATGAGCAGTTCTTC
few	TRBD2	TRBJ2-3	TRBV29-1	CSVELLAGGPTSTDTQYF	TGCAGCGTTGAACTGCTAGCGGGGGGACCGACTAGCACAGATACGCAGTATTTT
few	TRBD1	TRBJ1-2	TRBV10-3	CAISADRADGYTF	TGTGCCATCAGTGCGGACAGGGCGGATGGCTACACCTTC
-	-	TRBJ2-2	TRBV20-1	CSARELFHSGELFF	TGCAGTGCTAGAGAGTTGTTTCATTCCGGGGAGCTGTTTTTT
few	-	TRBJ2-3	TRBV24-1	CATSDLREPGTDTQYF	TGTGCCACCAGTGATTTGAGGGAGCCCGGCACAGATACGCAGTATTTT
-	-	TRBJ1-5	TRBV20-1	CSASKGRPGGNQPQHF	TGCAGTGCTAGCAAGGGTCGGCCAGGGGGCAATCAGCCCCAGCATTTT
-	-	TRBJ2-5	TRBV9	CASSVGGYQETQYF	TGTGCCAGCAGCGTAGGAGGGTACCAAGAGACCCAGTACTTC
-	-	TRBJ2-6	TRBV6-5	CASSYAITGANVLTF	TGTGCCAGCAGTTACGCGATCACTGGGGCCAACGTCCTGACTTTC
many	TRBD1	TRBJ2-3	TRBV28	CASAGTVVPDTQYF	TGTGCCAGCGCTGGGACAGTTGTCCCAGATACGCAGTATTTT
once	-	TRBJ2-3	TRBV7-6	CASSPLGSYADTQYF	TGTGCCAGCAGCCCCCTGGGCTCATACGCAGATACGCAGTATTTT
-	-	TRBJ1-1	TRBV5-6	CASSLAETEAFF	TGTGCCAGCAGCTTGGCGGAAACTGAAGCTTTCTTT
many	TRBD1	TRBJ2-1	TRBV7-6	CASSPTGGSYNEQFF	TGTGCCAGCAGCCCGACAGGGGGCTCCTACAATGAGCAGTTCTTC
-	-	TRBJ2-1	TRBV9	CASSGTFSSYNEQFF	TGTGCCAGCAGCGGAACTTTTAGCTCCTACAATGAGCAGTTCTTC
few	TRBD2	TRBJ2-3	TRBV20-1	CSARDSVAGDPDRSTDTQYF	TGCAGTGCTAGAGATTCAGTAGCGGGGGACCCAGACAGAAGCACAGATACGCAGTATTTT
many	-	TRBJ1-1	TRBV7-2	CASSLGQYTEAFF	TGTGCCAGCAGCTTAGGGCAGTACACTGAAGCTTTCTTT
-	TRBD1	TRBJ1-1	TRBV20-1	CSARDVWGQASEAFF	TGCAGTGCTAGAGATGTCTGGGGACAGGCCTCTGAAGCTTTCTTT
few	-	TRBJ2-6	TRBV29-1	CSVAGGQVSGANVLTF	TGCAGCGTTGCGGGGGGACAGGTCTCTGGGGCCAACGTCCTGACTTTC
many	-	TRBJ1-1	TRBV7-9	CASSPPANTEAFF	TGTGCCAGCAGCCCGCCCGCGAACACTGAAGCTTTCTTT
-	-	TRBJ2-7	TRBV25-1	CASSEYLAGEQYF	TGTGCCAGCAGTGAATATTTGGCCGGCGAGCAGTACTTC
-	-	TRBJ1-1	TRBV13	CASSSPGGANTEAFF	TGTGCCAGCAGCTCCCCGGGGGGGGCAAACACTGAAGCTTTCTTT
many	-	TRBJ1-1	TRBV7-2	CASSLRGAANTEAFF	TGTGCCAGCAGCTTACGGGGGGCTGCGAACACTGAAGCTTTCTTT
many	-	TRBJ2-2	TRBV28	CASSFLGHETGELFF	TGTGCCAGCAGTTTTTTGGGTCATGAGACCGGGGAGCTGTTTTTT
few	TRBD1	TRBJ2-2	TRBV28	CASSHPGQGASGELFF	TGTGCCAGCAGTCATCCGGGACAGGGGGCATCCGGGGAGCTGTTTTTT
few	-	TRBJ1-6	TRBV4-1	CASSQDGTPGAPLHF	TGCGCCAGCAGCCAAGATGGGACGCCGGGAGCACCCCTCCACTTT
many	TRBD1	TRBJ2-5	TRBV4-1	CASSQDPGQNHQETQYF	TGCGCCAGCAGCCAAGATCCGGGACAGAACCACCAAGAGACCCAGTACTTC
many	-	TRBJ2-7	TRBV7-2	CASSLAEGIPYEQYF	TGTGCCAGCAGCTTAGCTGAGGGGATTCCCTACGAGCAGTACTTC
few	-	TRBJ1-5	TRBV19	CASQGWGPNQPQHF	TGTGCCAGTCAGGGGTGGGGCCCCAATCAGCCCCAGCATTTT
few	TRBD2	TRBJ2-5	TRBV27	CASSSLAIETQYF	TGTGCCAGCAGTTCACTAGCGATAGAGACCCAGTACTTC
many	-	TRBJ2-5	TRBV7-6	CASSSGPKETQYF	TGTGCCAGCAGCTCCGGTCCCAAGGAGACCCAGTACTTC
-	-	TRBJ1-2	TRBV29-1	CSVEGLSSWGYGYTF	TGCAGCGTTGAAGGTCTGAGTTCCTGGGGCTATGGCTACACCTTC
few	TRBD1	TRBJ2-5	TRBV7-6	CASSSDRGSETQYF	TGTGCTAGCAGCTCCGACAGGGGAAGCGAGACCCAGTACTTC
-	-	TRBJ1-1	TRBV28	CASSFAYSGVEAFF	TGTGCCAGCAGTTTCGCTTATAGTGGTGTTGAAGCTTTCTTT
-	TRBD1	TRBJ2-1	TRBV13	CASSLDYGQGSFF	TGCGCCAGCAGCTTGGATTACGGACAGGGCAGTTTCTTC
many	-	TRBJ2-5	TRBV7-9	CASSFAYGGRIQETQYF	TGTGCCAGCAGCTTCGCCTACGGGGGTAGGATCCAAGAGACCCAGTACTTC
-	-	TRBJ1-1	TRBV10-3	CAISESSRGAKSGTEAFF	TGTGCCATCAGTGAGTCGTCTAGGGGGGCTAAATCGGGCACTGAAGCTTTCTTT
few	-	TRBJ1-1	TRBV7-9	CASSSQLSGAWTEAFF	TGTGCCAGCAGCTCTCAATTATCAGGGGCCTGGACTGAAGCTTTCTTT
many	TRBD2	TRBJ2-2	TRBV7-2	CASSPGLAGGSDTGELFF	TGTGCCAGCAGCCCGGGACTAGCGGGGGGCTCTGACACCGGGGAGCTGTTTTTT
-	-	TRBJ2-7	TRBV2	CASRDSPLYEQYF	TGTGCCAGCAGGGACAGCCCTCTCTACGAGCAGTACTTC
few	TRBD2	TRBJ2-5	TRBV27	CASSSGLAGETQYF	TGTGCCAGCAGTTCCGGACTAGCGGGGGAGACCCAGTACTTC
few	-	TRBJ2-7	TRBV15	CATSRDREQYF	TGTGCCACCAGCAGAGATCGGGAGCAGTACTTC
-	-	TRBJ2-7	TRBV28	CASSFPSATGTAAYEQYF	TGTGCCAGCAGTTTTCCGTCCGCCACCGGGACGGCAGCCTACGAGCAGTACTTC
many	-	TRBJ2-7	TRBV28	CASSLRIGQKSYEQYF	TGTGCCAGCAGTCTTCGTATAGGACAGAAGTCCTACGAGCAGTACTTC
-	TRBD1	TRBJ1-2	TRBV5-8	CASSPNRGIYGYTF	TGTGCCAGCAGCCCCAACAGGGGAATCTATGGCTACACCTTC
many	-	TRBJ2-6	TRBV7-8	CASSLAVYASGANVLTF	TGTGCCAGCAGCTTAGCGGTTTACGCCTCTGGGGCCAACGTCCTGACTTTC
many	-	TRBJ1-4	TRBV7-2	CASSLKRFATNEKLFF	TGTGCCAGCAGCTTGAAAAGGTTTGCAACTAATGAAAAACTGTTTTTT
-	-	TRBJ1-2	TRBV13	CASSLAAGQRVYGYTF	TGTGCCAGCAGCTTGGCCGCGGGACAAAGGGTCTATGGCTACACCTTC
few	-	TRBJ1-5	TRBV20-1	CSAGYETTRINQPQHF	TGCAGTGCCGGTTACGAGACAACTCGAATTAATCAGCCCCAGCATTTT
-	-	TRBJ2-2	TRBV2	CASSETGRALTGELFF	TGTGCCAGCAGTGAAACAGGGAGGGCGTTAACCGGGGAGCTGTTTTTT
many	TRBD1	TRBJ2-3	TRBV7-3	CASSTSRWGQGPDTQYF	TGTGCCAGCAGCACCTCCCGGTGGGGACAGGGACCAGATACGCAGTATTTT